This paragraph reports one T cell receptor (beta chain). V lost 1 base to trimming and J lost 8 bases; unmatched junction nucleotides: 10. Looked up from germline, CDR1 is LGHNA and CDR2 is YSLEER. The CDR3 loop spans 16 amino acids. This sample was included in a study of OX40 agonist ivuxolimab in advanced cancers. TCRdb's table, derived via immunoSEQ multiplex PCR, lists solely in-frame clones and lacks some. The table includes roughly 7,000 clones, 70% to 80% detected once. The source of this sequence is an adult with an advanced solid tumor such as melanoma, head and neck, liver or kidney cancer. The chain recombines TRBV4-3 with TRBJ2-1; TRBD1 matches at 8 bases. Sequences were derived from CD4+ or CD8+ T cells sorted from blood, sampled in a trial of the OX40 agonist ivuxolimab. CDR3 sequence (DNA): TGCGCCAGCAGCCAAGCCTTCAGGGGGCCGTCGGATGAGCAGTTCTTC. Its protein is CASSQAFRGPSDEQFF.